Detailed here is one T cell receptor beta chain. The antigen is undetermined. TCRdb re-called the 5' RACE reads through MiXCR, storing one row per CDR3 protein. The data show a few hundred thousand distinct CDR3 sequences, roughly an eighth seen once. This CDR3 comprises 16 residues. From germline, CDR1 is LNHNV and CDR2 YYDKDF (reference sequence). The ends were cut back, 0 bases at V and 6 bases at J, with 15 bases in the middle. This sample is part of a study of T-cell memory formation after mild COVID-19. Study-level background: TCR clusters mostly belonged to single donors. Overall study findings and caveats: Contracting clones from day 15 to 85 had balanced CD4/CD8; later expanders favoured CD4+. Pre-infection memory showed some responding clones, and this suggested that cross-reactive memory joined.

The source is a man younger than 35 who had mild COVID-19 (a few samples of this study predate the infection). Cell type and time point are not known. Sequencing was done on a sample of PBMCs or a T cell subset sorted from them (not recorded which). The rearrangement joins TRBV15 to TRBJ2-1, with a tentative D call TRBD2 (6 bases). The CDR3 DNA reads TGTGCCACCAGCAGAGAGATGCCTTGGGAGGTCAATGAGCAGTTCTTC. As protein: CATSREMPWEVNEQFF.